The present TCR beta chain was sequenced within a study of T-cell memory formation after mild COVID-19. About the study: For the most part, TCR clusters were specific to one donor. Overall study results and limits: Day 15 to 85 contractors were CD4/CD8 balanced; later expanders leaned CD4+. Contracting CD4+ clones were located mainly in CM and EM, and CD8+ clones in EMRA. Cross-reactive memory apparently joined, as some responding clones appeared in pre-infection memory.

TCRdb re-called the 5' RACE reads through MiXCR, storing one row per CDR3 protein. The table records hundreds of thousands of distinct CDR3 sequences, about 25% of them present only once. This clonotype was found a few times. The antigen is unknown. The specimen was PBMCs or a T cell subset sorted from them (not recorded which). This TCR came from an adult woman who had mild COVID-19 (a few samples of this study predate the infection). Cell type and time point are not known.

CDR3 bases: TGTGCCAGCAGCTTAAGAGGGGGCGGGTATAGCACAGATACGCAGTATTTT. Translating it yields CASSLRGGGYSTDTQYF. The chain employs TRBV7-2 and TRBJ2-3; 7 nucleotides line up with TRBD1. The length of the CDR3 is 17 residues. Germline V gives CDR1 SGHTA, CDR2 FQGNSA. The V segment lost 2 bases and the J segment 0 bases; nucleotides outside the gene matches: 8.